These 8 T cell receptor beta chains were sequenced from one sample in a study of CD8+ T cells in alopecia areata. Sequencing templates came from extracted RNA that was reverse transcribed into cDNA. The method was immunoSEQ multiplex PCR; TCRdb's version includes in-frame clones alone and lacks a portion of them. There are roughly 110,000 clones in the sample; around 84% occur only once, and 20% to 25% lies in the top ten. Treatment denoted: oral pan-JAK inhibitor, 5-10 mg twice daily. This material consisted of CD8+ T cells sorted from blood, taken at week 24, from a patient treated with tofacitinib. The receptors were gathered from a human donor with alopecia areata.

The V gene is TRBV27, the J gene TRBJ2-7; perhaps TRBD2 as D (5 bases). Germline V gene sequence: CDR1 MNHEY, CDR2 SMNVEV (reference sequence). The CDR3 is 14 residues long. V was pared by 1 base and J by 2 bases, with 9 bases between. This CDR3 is CASSLFAGTYEQYF. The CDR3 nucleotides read TGTGCCAGCAGTTTATTTGCGGGTACCTACGAGCAGTACTTC.

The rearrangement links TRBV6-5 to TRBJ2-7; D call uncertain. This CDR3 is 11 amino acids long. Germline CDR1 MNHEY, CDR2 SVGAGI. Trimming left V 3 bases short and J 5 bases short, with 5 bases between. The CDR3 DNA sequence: TGTGCCAGCAGTTATCGGGACGAGCAGTACTTC. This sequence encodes CASSYRDEQYF.

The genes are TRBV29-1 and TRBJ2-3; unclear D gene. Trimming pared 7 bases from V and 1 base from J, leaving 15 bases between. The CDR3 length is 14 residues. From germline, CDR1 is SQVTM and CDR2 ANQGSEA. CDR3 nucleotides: TGCAGCGCCCGTGGGCTCCCAGGCACAGATACGCAGTATTTT. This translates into CSARGLPGTDTQYF.

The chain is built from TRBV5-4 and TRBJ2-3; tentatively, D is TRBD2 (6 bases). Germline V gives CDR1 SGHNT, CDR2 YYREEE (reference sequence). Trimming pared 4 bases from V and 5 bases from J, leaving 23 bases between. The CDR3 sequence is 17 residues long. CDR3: CASSLEYRELGGDTQYF. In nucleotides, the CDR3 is TGTGCCAGCAGCCTAGAGTACCGGGAACTGGGGGGAGATACGCAGTATTTT.

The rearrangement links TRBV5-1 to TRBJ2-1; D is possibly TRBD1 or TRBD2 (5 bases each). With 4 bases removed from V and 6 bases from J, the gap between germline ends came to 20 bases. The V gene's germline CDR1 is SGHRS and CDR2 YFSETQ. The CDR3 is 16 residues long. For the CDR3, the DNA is TGCGCCAGCAGCCCATCTTTTACGGGGCCCCGCAATGAGCAGTTCTTC. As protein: CASSPSFTGPRNEQFF.

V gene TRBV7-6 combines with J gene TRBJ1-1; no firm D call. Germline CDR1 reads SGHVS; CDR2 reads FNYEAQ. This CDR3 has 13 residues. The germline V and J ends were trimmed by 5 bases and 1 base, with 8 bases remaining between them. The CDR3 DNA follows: TGTGCCAGCAGCCCCAGCTGGAACACTGAAGCTTTCTTT. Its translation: CASSPSWNTEAFF.

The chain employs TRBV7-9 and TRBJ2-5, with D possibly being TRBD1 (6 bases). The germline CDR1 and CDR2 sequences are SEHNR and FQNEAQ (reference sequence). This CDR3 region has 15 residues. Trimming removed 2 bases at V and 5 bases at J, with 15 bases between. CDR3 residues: CASSLRTARGETQYF. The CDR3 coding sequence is TGTGCCAGCAGCTTAAGGACAGCCCGTGGGGAGACCCAGTACTTC.

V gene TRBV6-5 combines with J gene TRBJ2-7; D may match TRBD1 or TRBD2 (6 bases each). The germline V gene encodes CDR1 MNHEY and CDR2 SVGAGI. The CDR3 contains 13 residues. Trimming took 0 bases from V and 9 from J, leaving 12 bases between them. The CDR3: CASSYSGRGGQYF. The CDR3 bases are TGTGCCAGCAGTTACTCTGGCAGGGGAGGGCAGTACTTC.